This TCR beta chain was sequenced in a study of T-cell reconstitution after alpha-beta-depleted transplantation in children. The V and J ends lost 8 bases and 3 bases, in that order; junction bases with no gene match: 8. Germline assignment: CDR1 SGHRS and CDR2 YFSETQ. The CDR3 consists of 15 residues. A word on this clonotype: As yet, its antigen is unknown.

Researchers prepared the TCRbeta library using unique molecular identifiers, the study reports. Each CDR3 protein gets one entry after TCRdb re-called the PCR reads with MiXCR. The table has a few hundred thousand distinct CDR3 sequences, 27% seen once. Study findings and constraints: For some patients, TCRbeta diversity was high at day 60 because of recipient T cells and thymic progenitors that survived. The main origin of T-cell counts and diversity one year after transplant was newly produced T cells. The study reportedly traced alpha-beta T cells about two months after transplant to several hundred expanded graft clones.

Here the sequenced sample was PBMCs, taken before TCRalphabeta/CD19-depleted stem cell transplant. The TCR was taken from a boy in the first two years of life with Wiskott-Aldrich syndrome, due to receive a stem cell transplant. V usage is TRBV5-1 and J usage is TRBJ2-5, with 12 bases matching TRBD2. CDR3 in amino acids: CASTSGRYNEETQYF. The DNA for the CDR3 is TGCGCCAGTACTAGCGGGAGGTATAACGAAGAGACCCAGTACTTC.